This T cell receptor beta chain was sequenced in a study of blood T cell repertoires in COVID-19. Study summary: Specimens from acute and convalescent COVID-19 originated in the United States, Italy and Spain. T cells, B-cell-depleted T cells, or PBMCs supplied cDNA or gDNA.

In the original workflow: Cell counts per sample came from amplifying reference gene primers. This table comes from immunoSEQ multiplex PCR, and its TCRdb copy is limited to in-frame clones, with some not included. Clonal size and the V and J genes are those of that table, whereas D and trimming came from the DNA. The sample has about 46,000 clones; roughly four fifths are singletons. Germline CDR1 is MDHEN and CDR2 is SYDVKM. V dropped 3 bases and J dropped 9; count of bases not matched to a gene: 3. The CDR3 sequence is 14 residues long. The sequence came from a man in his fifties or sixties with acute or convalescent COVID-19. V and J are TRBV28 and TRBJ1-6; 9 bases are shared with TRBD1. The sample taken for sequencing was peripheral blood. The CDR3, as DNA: TGTGCCAGCAGTTTGACAGGGGGGGGTTCACCCCTCCACTTT. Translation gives CASSLTGGGSPLHF. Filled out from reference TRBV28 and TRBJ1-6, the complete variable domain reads DVKVTQSSRYLVKRTGEKVFLECVQDMDHENMFWYRQDPGLGLRLIYFSYDVKMKEKGDIPEGYSVSREKKERFSLILESASTNQTSMYLCASSLTGGGSPLHFGNGTRLTVT.